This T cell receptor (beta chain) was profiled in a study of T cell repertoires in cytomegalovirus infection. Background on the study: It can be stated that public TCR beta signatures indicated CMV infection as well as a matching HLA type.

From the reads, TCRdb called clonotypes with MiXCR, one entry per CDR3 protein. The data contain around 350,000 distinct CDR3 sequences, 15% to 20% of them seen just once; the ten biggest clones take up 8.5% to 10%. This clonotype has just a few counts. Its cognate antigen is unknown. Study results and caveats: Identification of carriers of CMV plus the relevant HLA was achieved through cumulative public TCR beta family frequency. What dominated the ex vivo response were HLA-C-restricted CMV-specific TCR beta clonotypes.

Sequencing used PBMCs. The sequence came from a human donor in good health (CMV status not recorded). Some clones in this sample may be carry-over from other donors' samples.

The CDR3 protein is CASSLVGDGAWGQPQHF. CDR3 DNA sequence: TGTGCCAGCAGCTTAGTTGGGGACGGAGCCTGGGGTCAGCCCCAGCATTTT. The chain carries TRBV7-2 and TRBJ1-5; D is possibly TRBD1 (5 bases). With 1 base removed from V and 6 bases from J, the gap between germline ends came to 19 bases. This CDR3 comprises 17 residues. Germline CDR1 and CDR2: SGHTA and FQGNSA.